This T cell receptor beta chain is from a study of T-cell reconstitution after alpha-beta-depleted transplantation in children. Regarding the study as a whole: Newly generated T cells supplied most T-cell counts and diversity one year post-transplant. After transplant, at about two months, alpha-beta T cells were reportedly derived from several hundred expanded graft clones.

As it was prepared, the TCRbeta library received unique molecular identifiers. TCRdb ran MiXCR on the PCR reads and lists one entry per CDR3 protein. This sample has 450,000 to 550,000 distinct CDR3 sequences, with about 10% found just once. In the case of this clonotype: Antigen unknown.

Per the germline V gene, CDR1 is SQVTM and CDR2 is ANQGSEA. This CDR3 is 15 amino acids long. The V and J ends lost 7 bases and 0 bases respectively, with 18 bases between them. The TCR originated in a female patient aged 2-10 years who had a stem cell transplant for aplastic anemia, so the T cells may come from the graft donor. Sample: PBMCs, mostly from graft donor cells, taken 180 days after TCRalphabeta/CD19-depleted stem cell transplant. This chain joins TRBV29-1 and TRBJ2-5; D is undetermined. The CDR3 loop reads CSGVRPDYHQETQYF. For the CDR3, the DNA is TGCAGCGGCGTCCGACCTGATTATCACCAAGAGACCCAGTACTTC.